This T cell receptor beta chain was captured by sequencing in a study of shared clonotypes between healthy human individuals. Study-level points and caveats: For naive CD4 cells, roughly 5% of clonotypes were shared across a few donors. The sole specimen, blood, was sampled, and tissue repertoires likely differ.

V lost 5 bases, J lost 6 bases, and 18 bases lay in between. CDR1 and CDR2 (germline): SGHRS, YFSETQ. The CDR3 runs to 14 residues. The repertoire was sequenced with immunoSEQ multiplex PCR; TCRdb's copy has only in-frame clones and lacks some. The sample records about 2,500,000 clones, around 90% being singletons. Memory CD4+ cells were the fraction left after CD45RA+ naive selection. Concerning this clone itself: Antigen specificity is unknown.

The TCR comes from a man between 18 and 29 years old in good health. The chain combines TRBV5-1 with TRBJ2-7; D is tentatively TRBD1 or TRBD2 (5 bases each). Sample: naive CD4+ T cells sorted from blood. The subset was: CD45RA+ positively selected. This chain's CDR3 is CASRIQPGSGEQYF. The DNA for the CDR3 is TGCGCCAGCAGGATACAGCCAGGGAGTGGCGAGCAGTACTTC. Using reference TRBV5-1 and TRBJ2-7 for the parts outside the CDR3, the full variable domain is KAGVTQTPRYLIKTRGQQVTLSCSPISGHRSVSWYQQTPGQGLQFLFEYFSETQRNKGNFPGRFSGRQFSNSRSEMNVSTLELGDSALYLCASRIQPGSGEQYFGPGTRLTVT.